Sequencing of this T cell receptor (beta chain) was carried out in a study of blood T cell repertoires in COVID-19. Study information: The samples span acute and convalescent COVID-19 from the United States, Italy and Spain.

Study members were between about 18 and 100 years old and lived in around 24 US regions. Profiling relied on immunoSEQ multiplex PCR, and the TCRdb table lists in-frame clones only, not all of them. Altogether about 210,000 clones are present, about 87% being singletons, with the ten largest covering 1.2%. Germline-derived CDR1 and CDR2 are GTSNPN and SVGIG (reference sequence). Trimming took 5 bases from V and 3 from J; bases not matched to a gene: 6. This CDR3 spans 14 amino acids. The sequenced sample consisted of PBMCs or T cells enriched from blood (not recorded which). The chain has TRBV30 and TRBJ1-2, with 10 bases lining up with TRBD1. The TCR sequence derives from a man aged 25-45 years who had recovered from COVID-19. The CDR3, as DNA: TGTGCCTGGGAACCGGGACAGGGGTACTATGGCTACACCTTC. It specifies CAWEPGQGYYGYTF.